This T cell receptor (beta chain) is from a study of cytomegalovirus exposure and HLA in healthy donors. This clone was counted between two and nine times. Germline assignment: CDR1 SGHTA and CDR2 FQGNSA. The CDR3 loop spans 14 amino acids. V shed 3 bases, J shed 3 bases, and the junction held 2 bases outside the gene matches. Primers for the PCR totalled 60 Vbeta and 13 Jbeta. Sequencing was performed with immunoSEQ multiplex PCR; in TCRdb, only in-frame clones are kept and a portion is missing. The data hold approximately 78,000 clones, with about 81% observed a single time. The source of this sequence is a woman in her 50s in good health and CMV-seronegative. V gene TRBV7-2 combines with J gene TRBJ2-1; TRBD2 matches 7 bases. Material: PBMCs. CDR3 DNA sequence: TGTGCCAGCAGCTTTGGCGGGGGCTACAATGAGCAGTTCTTC. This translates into CASSFGGGYNEQFF.